Here is one T cell receptor (beta chain) with its context. The V gene's germline CDR1 is MDHEN and CDR2 SYDVKM. The V gene end was trimmed by 6 bases and the J gene end by 1 base; junction bases not matched to a gene: 7. The CDR3 is 15 residues long. Study processing details: Amplifying reference gene primers gave estimates of nucleated cell counts. Clones were read by immunoSEQ multiplex PCR, and TCRdb kept only the in-frame ones, dropping some. The DNA was the basis for D and trimming; V, J and clone size are from that table. Of 110,000 or so clones listed, approximately 71% are singletons. This entry comes from a study of blood T cell repertoires in COVID-19. Study information: T cells, B-cell-depleted T cells, or PBMCs provided the cDNA or gDNA that served as material.

This rearrangement joins TRBV28 to TRBJ1-1; 8 bases map to TRBD1. The sequence was collected from a human donor in a cohort sampled during active COVID-19. Sequenced input: peripheral blood. The CDR3 nucleotides read TGTGCCAGCAGATCTCCCGGGACAGGGAACACTGAAGCTTTCTTT. It encodes CASRSPGTGNTEAFF.